The next 24 T cell receptor beta chains were all read from a single sample in a study of CD8 T cells in Susac syndrome (dated by TCRdb to the late 2010s). The library relied on the immunoSEQ multiplex PCR assay. RNA was extracted with the RNeasy kit and about 0.5 to 1 ug was reverse transcribed using random hexamers. TCRdb handled the public reads itself, with Q25 trimming in fastp and clone calling in MiXCR, and kept productive beta chains. Merged by CDR3 protein, the rows form single entries marked with the most common genes and DNA. The sample table lists 120,000 or so distinct CDR3 sequences, approximately 94% of them with a count of one. Together, the top ten hold around 0.12% of the sample. The sequencing input was CD4+ T cells from PBMCs. Every receptor here comes from a human donor with multiple sclerosis.

This rearrangement joins TRBV12-5 to TRBJ2-5; a weak D match, TRBD2 (6 bases). There are 15 residues in the CDR3. The germline V gene has CDR1 LGHNT and CDR2 FRNRAP. The V end was cut by 6 bases, the J end by 2 bases, with 16 bases between. Here the CDR3 reads CASGPRAGRQETQYF. DNA for the CDR3: TGTGCTAGTGGCCCCCGTGCGGGACGACAAGAGACCCAGTACTTC.

V gene TRBV18 combines with J gene TRBJ1-5; no clear D gene. Germline V gene data show CDR1 as KGHSH and CDR2 as LQKENI. This CDR3 has 13 amino acids. Between the trimmed V and J ends, which lost 6 bases and 0 bases, there was a span of 6 bases. The DNA for the CDR3 is TGTGCCAGCTCCCCGGCTAGCAATCAGCCCCAGCATTTT. Translated: CASSPASNQPQHF.

The chain carries TRBV18 and TRBJ2-5; no firm D call. Trimming left V 0 bases short and J 4 bases short, with 9 bases between. This CDR3 has 14 residues. CDR1 KGHSH and CDR2 LQKENI come from the germline V gene. The CDR3 reads CASSPPAQTETQYF. The CDR3 DNA reads as TGTGCCAGCTCACCACCGGCCCAGACAGAGACCCAGTACTTC.

The chain employs TRBV7-9 and TRBJ2-7; D unclear. Germline V lookup: CDR1 SEHNR, CDR2 FQNEAQ (reference sequence). The CDR3 extends over 12 amino acids. Trimming left V 3 bases short and J 4 bases short, with 7 bases between. The CDR3 DNA is TGTGCCAGCAGCTTTTTGGGGTACGAGCAGTACTTC. Translating it yields CASSFLGYEQYF.

The gene calls are TRBV20-1 and TRBJ1-1, with TRBD1 matching over 10 bases. The CDR3 extends over 14 amino acids. Unmatched junction bases numbered 6, after V lost 2 bases and J lost 6 bases. Germline CDR1 reads DFQATT; CDR2 reads SNEGSKA (reference sequence). CDR3 amino acids: CSARRQGAISEAFF. For the CDR3, the DNA is TGCAGTGCTAGAAGACAGGGGGCAATCTCTGAAGCTTTCTTT.

The V call is TRBV12-3 or TRBV12-4, the J call TRBJ2-1, with 9 bases matching TRBD1. This CDR3 comprises 16 residues. The V and J ends lost 2 bases and 4 bases, in that order; junction bases with no gene match: 6. Here the CDR3 reads CASSLPTGTGYNEQFF. CDR3 DNA: TGTGCCAGCAGTTTACCCACAGGGACAGGGTACAATGAGCAGTTCTTC.

This chain joins TRBV12-3 or TRBV12-4 and TRBJ2-3; 7 nucleotides line up with TRBD2. J was trimmed by 0 bases and V by 3 bases; bases with no gene match: 0. This CDR3 is built from 14 residues. CDR3 sequence: CASSLGGSTDTQYF. The CDR3 DNA reads as TGTGCCAGCAGTTTGGGGGGGAGCACAGATACGCAGTATTTT.

This clonotype was counted a single time. The CDR3 loop reads CASTSTGDGQPQHF. In DNA, the CDR3 is TGTGCCAGCACCTCGACAGGGGACGGTCAGCCCCAGCATTTT. The J gene is TRBJ1-5, the V gene TRBV28, with 8 bases lining up with TRBD1. The germline V gene has CDR1 MDHEN and CDR2 SYDVKM. The J segment lost 6 bases and the V segment lost 7 bases, leaving 8 bases of the junction unmatched. The CDR3 spans 14 residues.

The CDR3 region is CASSLKRREETQYF. CDR3 nucleotide sequence: TGTGCCAGCAGCTTGAAACGGAGGGAAGAGACCCAGTACTTC. The chain carries TRBV5-4 and TRBJ2-5; D is possibly TRBD2 (6 bases). V lost 1 base and J 3 bases, leaving 10 bases between the germline ends. The CDR3 is made up of 14 amino acids. CDR1 and CDR2 (germline): SGHNT, YYREEE (reference sequence).

J is TRBJ1-1 and V is TRBV30; D is ambiguous. Between the trimmed V and J ends, which lost 5 bases and 5 bases, there was a span of 6 bases. The CDR3 consists of 10 residues. Germline CDR1 reads GTSNPN; CDR2 reads SVGIG (reference sequence). The CDR3, as DNA: TGTGCCTGGGGATGGACTGAAGCTTTCTTT. It codes for CAWGWTEAFF.

V and J are TRBV29-1 and TRBJ1-2, with 7 bases fitting TRBD1. The CDR3 is 15 amino acids. Germline CDR1 reads SQVTM; CDR2 reads ANQGSEA. J lost 2 bases, V lost 4 bases, and 10 bases had no gene match. DNA of the CDR3: TGCAGCGTTGGGGGCCTCGGGACAGACAACTATGGCTACACCTTC. It is translated as CSVGGLGTDNYGYTF.

The chain links TRBV5-1 to TRBJ1-4; TRBD1 matches at 8 bases. Germline CDR1 and CDR2: SGHRS and YFSETQ. This CDR3 is 17 amino acids long. After removal of 4 bases from V and 5 bases from J, the junction contained 13 bases not matched to a gene. The CDR3 here is CASSPEGTGRENEKLFF. The CDR3 region has the DNA TGCGCCAGCAGCCCGGAAGGGACAGGCCGGGAGAATGAAAAACTGTTTTTT.

The rearrangement joins TRBV12-3 or TRBV12-4 to TRBJ1-1, with D tentatively TRBD1 (6 bases). This CDR3 spans 15 amino acids. V was shortened by 5 bases and J by 6 bases, with 19 bases between the two germline ends. The CDR3 region is CASSPRQVKGAEAFF. In nucleotides, the CDR3 is TGTGCCAGCAGTCCTAGACAGGTGAAGGGCGCTGAAGCTTTCTTT.

The chain couples TRBV3-1 to TRBJ1-3; unclear D gene. Germline loops: CDR1 LGHDT, CDR2 YNNKEL (reference sequence). Trimming shortened V by 1 base and J by 0 bases, and 1 base separated the two germline ends. The CDR3 has 13 residues. The CDR3 coding sequence is TGTGCCAGCAGCCAAGGCTCTGGAAACACCATATATTTT. Translation gives CASSQGSGNTIYF.

V gene TRBV7-9 combines with J gene TRBJ1-1; TRBD1 aligns across 8 bases. Germline-derived CDR1 and CDR2 are SEHNR and FQNEAQ (reference sequence). The CDR3 totals 14 residues. After removal of 5 bases from V and 4 bases from J, the junction contained 6 bases not matched to a gene. CDR3 sequence (DNA): TGTGCCAGCAGCGGAGGGGACAGGACCACTGAAGCTTTCTTT. Its protein is CASSGGDRTTEAFF. The variable domain in full, with the rest retrieved from reference TRBV7-9 and TRBJ1-1, is DTGVSQNPRHKITKRGQNVTFRCDPISEHNRLYWYRQTLGQGPEFLTYFQNEAQLEKSRLLSDRFSAERPKGSFSTLEIQRTEQGDSAMYLCASSGGDRTTEAFFGQGTRLTVV.

This clonotype was found once. The chain couples TRBV30 to TRBJ2-1, with 7 bases identical to TRBD1. Germline V gene data show CDR1 as GTSNPN and CDR2 as SVGIG (reference sequence). The CDR3 length is 13 residues. Germline trimming cut 2 bases from V and 6 bases from J; bases unmatched to any gene: 4. The CDR3 coding sequence is TGTGCCTGGAGTCTAGGGACAGTCAATGAGCAGTTCTTC. This encodes CAWSLGTVNEQFF.

The chain recombines TRBV6-2 or TRBV6-3 with TRBJ1-1; 8 nucleotides line up with TRBD1. Germline V gene sequence: CDR1 MNHEY, CDR2 SVGEGT. V lost 5 bases to trimming and J lost 0 bases; unmatched junction nucleotides: 8. CDR3 length: 16 amino acids. CDR3 protein: CASSDGTGTMNTEAFF. DNA of the CDR3: TGTGCCAGCAGTGACGGGACAGGAACCATGAACACTGAAGCTTTCTTT.

J is TRBJ2-5 and V is TRBV30; unclear D gene. The CDR3 is 13 residues long. CDR1 and CDR2 from the germline V gene are GTSNPN and SVGIG (reference sequence). Trimming left V 0 bases short and J 7 bases short, with 12 bases between. The CDR3: CAWSVLHSGTQYF. DNA for the CDR3: TGTGCCTGGAGTGTCCTCCACTCGGGGACCCAGTACTTC.

This sequence joins TRBV7-3 and TRBJ1-1, with TRBD1 matching over 8 bases. The germline gives CDR1 SGHTA, CDR2 FQGTGA. There are 13 residues in the CDR3. Trimming removed 6 bases from V and 8 bases from J; junction bases left unmatched: 8. Written as DNA, the CDR3 is TGTGCCAGCAGTTATGACAGGGGAGCCGAAGCTTTCTTT. Translated: CASSYDRGAEAFF.

The V call is TRBV19, the J call TRBJ2-7; 7 nucleotides match TRBD2. V lost 7 bases to trimming and J lost 4 bases; unmatched junction nucleotides: 7. Germline-derived CDR1 and CDR2 are LNHDA and SQIVND (reference sequence). The CDR3 runs 13 residues. CDR3 sequence reads: CASKSSGTYEQYF. CDR3 in DNA: TGTGCCAGTAAGTCTAGCGGTACGTACGAGCAGTACTTC.

The genes are TRBV7-9 and TRBJ1-2; TRBD1 agrees at 9 bases. V trimming: 2 bases; J trimming: 4 bases; junction bases outside the gene matches: 5. Germline V gene lookup returns CDR1 SEHNR and CDR2 FQNEAQ (reference sequence). This CDR3 has 15 residues. CDR3 region: CASSLRDREFYGYTF. The DNA of the CDR3 is TGTGCCAGCAGCTTACGGGACAGGGAGTTCTATGGCTACACCTTC.

This clonotype appeared a single time. This chain joins TRBV29-1 and TRBJ1-1; possible D gene TRBD1, 6 bases. V lost 4 bases and J 10 bases, leaving 13 bases between the germline ends. Germline assignment: CDR1 SQVTM and CDR2 ANQGSEA. The CDR3 runs to 11 residues. Here the CDR3 reads CSVVQGKGAFF. The CDR3 region has the DNA TGCAGCGTTGTACAGGGAAAAGGAGCTTTCTTT.

The chain employs TRBV19 and TRBJ2-5; no definite D call. The V gene's germline CDR1 is LNHDA and CDR2 SQIVND (reference sequence). Trimming removed 7 bases at V and 1 base at J, with 13 bases between. The CDR3 extends over 14 amino acids. CDR3: CASTPGQFQETQYF. The CDR3 DNA sequence: TGTGCCAGTACCCCTGGGCAGTTCCAAGAGACCCAGTACTTC.

This clonotype was seen once. The V gene is TRBV20-1, the J gene TRBJ2-5; 8 bases agree with TRBD2. Germline CDR1 DFQATT, CDR2 SNEGSKA (reference sequence). This CDR3 spans 16 amino acids. V dropped 0 bases and J dropped 2; count of bases not matched to a gene: 8. In DNA form, the CDR3 reads TGCAGTGCTAGAGATGTACGGCGGGGGGCTCAAGAGACCCAGTACTTC. Its protein is CSARDVRRGAQETQYF.